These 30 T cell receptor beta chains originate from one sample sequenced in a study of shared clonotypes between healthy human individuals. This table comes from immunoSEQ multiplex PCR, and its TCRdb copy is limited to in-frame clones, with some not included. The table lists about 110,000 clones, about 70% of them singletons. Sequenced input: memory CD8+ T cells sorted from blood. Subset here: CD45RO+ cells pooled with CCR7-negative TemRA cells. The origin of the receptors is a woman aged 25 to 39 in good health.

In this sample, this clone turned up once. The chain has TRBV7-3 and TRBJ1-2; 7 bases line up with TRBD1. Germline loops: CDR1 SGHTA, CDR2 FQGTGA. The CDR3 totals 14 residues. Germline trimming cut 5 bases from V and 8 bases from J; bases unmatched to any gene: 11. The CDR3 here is CASSQTGTEGGYTF. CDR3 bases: TGTGCCAGCAGCCAAACCGGGACAGAGGGCGGCTACACCTTC.

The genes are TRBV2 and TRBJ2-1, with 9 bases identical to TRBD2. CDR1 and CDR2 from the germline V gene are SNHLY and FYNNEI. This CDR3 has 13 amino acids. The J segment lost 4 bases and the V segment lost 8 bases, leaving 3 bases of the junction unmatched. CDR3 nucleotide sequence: TGTGCCAGCGGACTAGCGCCATACAATGAGCAGTTCTTC. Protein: CASGLAPYNEQFF.

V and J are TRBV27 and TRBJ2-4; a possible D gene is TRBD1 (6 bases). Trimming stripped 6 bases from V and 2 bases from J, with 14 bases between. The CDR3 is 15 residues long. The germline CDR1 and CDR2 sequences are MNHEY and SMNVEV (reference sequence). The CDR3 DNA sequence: TGTGCCAGCAGGACACAGGGTGATCCCAAAAACATTCAGTACTTC. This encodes CASRTQGDPKNIQYF.

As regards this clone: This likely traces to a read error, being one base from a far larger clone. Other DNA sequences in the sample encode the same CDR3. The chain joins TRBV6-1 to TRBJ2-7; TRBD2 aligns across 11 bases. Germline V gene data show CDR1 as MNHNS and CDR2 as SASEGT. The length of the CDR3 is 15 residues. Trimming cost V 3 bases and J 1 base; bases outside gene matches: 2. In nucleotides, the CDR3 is TGTGCCAGCAGTGAGTTAGCGGGAGGGTCCTACGAGCAGTACTTC. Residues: CASSELAGGSYEQYF.

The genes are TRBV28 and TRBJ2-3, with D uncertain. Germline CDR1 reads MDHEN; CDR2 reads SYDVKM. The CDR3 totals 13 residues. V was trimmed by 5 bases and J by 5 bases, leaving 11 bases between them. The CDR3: CASSGPLEDTQYF. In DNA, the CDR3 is TGTGCCAGCAGTGGGCCTCTAGAAGATACGCAGTATTTT.

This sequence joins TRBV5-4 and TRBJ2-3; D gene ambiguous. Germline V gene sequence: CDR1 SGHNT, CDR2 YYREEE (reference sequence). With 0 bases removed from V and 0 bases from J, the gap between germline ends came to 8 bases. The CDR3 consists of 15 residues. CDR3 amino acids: CASSLGPQSTDTQYF. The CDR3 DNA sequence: TGTGCCAGCAGCTTGGGGCCCCAAAGCACAGATACGCAGTATTTT.

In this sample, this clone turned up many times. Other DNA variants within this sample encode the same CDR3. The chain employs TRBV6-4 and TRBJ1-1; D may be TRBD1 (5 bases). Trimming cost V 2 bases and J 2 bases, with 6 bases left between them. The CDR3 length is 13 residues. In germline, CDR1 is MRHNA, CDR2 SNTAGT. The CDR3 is CASSDGDNTEAFF. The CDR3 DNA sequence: TGTGCCAGCAGTGACGGGGACAACACTGAAGCTTTCTTT.

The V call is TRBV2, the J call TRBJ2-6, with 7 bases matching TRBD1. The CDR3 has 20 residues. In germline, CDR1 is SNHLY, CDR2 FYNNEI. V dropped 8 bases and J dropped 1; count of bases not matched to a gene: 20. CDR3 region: CASLGTDPIFPLSGANVLTF. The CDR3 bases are TGTGCCAGCCTCGGGACAGACCCGATTTTCCCTCTATCTGGGGCCAACGTCCTGACTTTC.

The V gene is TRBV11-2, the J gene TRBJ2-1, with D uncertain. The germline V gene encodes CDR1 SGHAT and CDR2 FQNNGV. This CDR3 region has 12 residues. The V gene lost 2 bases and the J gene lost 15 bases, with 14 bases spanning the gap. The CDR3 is CASSLIGLVWFF. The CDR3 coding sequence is TGTGCCAGCAGCTTAATCGGCCTAGTTTGGTTCTTC. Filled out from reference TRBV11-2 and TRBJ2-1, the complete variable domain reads EAGVAQSPRYKIIEKRQSVAFWCNPISGHATLYWYQQILGQGPKLLIQFQNNGVVDDSQLPKDRFSAERLKGVDSTLKIQPAKLEDSAVYLCASSLIGLVWFFGPGTRLTVL.

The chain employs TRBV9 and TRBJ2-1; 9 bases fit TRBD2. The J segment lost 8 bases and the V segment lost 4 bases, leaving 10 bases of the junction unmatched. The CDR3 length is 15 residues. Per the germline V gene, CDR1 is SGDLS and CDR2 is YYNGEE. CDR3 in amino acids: CASSFIAGALDEQFF. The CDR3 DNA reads TGTGCCAGCAGCTTCATAGCGGGAGCACTGGATGAGCAGTTCTTC.

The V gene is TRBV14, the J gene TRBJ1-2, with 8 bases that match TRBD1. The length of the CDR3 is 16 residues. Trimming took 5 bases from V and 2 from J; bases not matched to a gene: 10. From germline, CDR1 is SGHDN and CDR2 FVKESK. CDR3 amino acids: CASSSGGQGANYGYTF. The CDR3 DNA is TGTGCCAGCAGCTCAGGCGGACAGGGAGCAAACTATGGCTACACCTTC.

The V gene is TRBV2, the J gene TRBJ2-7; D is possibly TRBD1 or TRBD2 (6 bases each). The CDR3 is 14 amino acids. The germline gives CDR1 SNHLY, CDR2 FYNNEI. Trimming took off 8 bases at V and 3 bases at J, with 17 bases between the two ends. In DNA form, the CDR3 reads TGTGCCAGCCATCGAGGGGGGCGCAGCTACGAGCAGTACTTC. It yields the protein CASHRGGRSYEQYF.

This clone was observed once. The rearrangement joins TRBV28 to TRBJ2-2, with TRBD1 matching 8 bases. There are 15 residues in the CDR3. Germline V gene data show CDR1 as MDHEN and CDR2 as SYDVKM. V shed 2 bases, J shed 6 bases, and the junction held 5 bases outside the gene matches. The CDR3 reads CASSLRDRTAGELFF. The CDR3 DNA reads TGTGCCAGCAGTTTAAGGGACAGGACGGCCGGGGAGCTGTTTTTT.

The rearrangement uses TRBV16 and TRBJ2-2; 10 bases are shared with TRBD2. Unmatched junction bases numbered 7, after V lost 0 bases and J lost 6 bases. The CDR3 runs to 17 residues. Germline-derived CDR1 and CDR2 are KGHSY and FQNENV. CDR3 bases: TGTGCCAGCAGCCAATCATCTAGCGGGAGTTTAGCCGGGGAGCTGTTTTTT. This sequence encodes CASSQSSSGSLAGELFF.

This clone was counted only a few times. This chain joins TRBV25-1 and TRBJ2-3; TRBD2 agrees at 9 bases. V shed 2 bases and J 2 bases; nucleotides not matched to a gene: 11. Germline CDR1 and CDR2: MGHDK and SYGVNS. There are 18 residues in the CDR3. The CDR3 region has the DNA TGTGCCAGCAGTGAAGGGGACCCTCTAGCGGGACTCACAGATACGCAGTATTTT. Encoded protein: CASSEGDPLAGLTDTQYF.

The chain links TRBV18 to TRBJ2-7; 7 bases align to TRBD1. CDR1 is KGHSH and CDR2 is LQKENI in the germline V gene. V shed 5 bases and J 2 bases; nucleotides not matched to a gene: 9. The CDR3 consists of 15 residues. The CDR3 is CASSSGQTLTYEQYF. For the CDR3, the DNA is TGTGCCAGCTCATCGGGACAGACTTTAACCTACGAGCAGTACTTC.

The CDR3: CASSQGETSGEQYF. CDR3 bases: TGTGCCAGCAGCCAAGGGGAGACCTCCGGCGAGCAGTACTTC. The J gene is TRBJ2-7, the V gene TRBV4-2; the D gene is possibly TRBD2 (5 bases). Per germline, CDR1 LGHNA and CDR2 YNFKEQ. V lost 1 base to trimming and J lost 6 bases, with 13 bases between them. There are 14 residues in the CDR3.

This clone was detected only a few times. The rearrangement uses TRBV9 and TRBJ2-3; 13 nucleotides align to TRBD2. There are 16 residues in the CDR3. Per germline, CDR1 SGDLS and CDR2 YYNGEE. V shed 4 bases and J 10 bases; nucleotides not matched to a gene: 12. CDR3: CASSLGTSGTSLAQYF. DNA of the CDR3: TGTGCCAGCAGCCTCGGGACTAGCGGGACTAGCTTGGCGCAGTATTTT. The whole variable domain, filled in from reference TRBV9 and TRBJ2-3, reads DSGVTQTPKHLITATGQRVTLRCSPRSGDLSVYWYQQSLDQGLQFLIQYYNGEERAKGNILERFSAQQFPDLHSELNLSSLELGDSALYFCASSLGTSGTSLAQYFGPGTRLTVL.

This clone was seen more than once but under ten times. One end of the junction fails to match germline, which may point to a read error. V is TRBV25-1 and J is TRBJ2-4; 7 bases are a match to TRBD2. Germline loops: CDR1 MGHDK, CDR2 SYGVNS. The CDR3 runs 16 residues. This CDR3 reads CASSESKREAQNIQYF. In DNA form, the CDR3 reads TGTGCCAGCAGTGAAAGTAAGCGGGAAGCCCAAAACATTCAGTACTTC.

CDR3 in amino acids: CASSQDGADAPYEQYF. CDR3 nucleotide sequence: TGTGCCAGCAGCCAAGATGGGGCCGACGCCCCCTACGAGCAGTACTTC. The chain carries TRBV7-9 and TRBJ2-7; the D gene is possibly TRBD1 (5 bases). Trimming took off 5 bases at V and 2 bases at J, with 19 bases between the two ends. Germline loops: CDR1 SEHNR, CDR2 FQNEAQ (reference sequence). This CDR3 spans 16 amino acids.

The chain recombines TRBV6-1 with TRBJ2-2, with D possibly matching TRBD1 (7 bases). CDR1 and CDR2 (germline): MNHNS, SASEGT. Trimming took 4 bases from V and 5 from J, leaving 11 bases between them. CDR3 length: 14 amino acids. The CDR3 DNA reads TGTGCCAGCAGTGTGGAGGGGGCGACCGGGGAGCTGTTTTTT. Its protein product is CASSVEGATGELFF.

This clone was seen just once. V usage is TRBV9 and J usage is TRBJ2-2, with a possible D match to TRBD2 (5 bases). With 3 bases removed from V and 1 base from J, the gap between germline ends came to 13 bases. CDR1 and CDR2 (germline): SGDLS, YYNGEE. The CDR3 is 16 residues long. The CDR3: CASSAHGEWNTGELFF. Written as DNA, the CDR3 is TGTGCCAGCAGCGCTCATGGGGAGTGGAACACCGGGGAGCTGTTTTTT.

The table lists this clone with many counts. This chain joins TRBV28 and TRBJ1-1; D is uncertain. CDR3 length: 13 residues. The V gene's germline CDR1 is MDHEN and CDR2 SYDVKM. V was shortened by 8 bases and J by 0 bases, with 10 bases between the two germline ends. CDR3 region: CASVPPLNTEAFF. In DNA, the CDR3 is TGTGCCAGCGTCCCGCCATTGAACACTGAAGCTTTCTTT.

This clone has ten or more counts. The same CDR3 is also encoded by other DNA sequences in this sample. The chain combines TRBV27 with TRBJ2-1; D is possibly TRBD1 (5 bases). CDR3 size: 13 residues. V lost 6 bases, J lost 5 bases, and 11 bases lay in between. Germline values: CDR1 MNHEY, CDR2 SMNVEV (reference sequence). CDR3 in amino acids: CASSLGRHNEQFF. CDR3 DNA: TGTGCCAGCAGCCTGGGGCGGCACAATGAGCAGTTCTTC.

CDR3: CASSFRQGTYEQYF. CDR3 coding DNA: TGTGCCAGCAGCTTCCGACAGGGTACCTACGAGCAGTACTTC. The V gene is TRBV7-2, the J gene TRBJ2-7, with 7 bases aligning to TRBD1. This CDR3 is 14 amino acids long. J gave up 2 bases and V 3 bases, and 4 bases lay outside the gene matches. Germline V gene sequence: CDR1 SGHTA, CDR2 FQGNSA.

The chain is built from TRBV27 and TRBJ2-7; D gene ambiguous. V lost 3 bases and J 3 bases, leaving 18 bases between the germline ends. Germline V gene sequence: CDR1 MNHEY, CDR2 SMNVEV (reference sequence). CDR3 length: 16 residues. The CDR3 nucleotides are TGTGCCAGCAGTTTTACAAGTTCCGAGTTCCTCTACGAGCAGTACTTC. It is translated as CASSFTSSEFLYEQYF.

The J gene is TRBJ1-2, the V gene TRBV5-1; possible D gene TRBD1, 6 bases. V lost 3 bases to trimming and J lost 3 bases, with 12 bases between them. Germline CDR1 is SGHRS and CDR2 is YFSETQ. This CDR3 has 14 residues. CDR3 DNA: TGCGCCAGCAGCTATCGTGAGGGGGACTATGGCTACACCTTC. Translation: CASSYREGDYGYTF.

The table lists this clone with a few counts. Written as DNA, the CDR3 is TGTGCCAGCAGTTTATCGACACGCTACGAGCAGTACTTC. Protein sequence: CASSLSTRYEQYF. V is TRBV27 and J is TRBJ2-7; D unclear. The CDR3 loop spans 13 amino acids. Germline CDR1 reads MNHEY; CDR2 reads SMNVEV (reference sequence). Trimming removed 0 bases at V and 3 bases at J, with 6 bases between.

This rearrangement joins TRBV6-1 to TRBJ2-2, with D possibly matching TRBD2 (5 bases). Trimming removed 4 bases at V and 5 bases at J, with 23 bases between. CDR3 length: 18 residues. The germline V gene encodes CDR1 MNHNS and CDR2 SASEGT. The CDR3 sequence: CASSGSLLGADETGELFF. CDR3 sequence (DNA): TGTGCCAGCAGTGGCTCCCTTCTAGGAGCGGATGAGACCGGGGAGCTGTTTTTT.

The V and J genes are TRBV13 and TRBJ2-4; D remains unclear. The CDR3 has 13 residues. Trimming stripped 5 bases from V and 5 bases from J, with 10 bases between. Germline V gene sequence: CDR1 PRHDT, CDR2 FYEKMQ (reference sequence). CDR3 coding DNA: TGTGCCAGCAGCGGAAACCCAGAAAACATTCAGTACTTC. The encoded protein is CASSGNPENIQYF. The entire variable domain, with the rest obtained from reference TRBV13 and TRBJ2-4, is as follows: AAGVIQSPRHLIKEKRETATLKCYPIPRHDTVYWYQQGPGQDPQFLISFYEKMQSDKGSIPDRFSAQQFSDYHSELNMSSLELGDSALYFCASSGNPENIQYFGAGTRLSVL.